One and the same sample provided the 27 T cell receptor beta chains below, sequenced in a study of Ad26.COV2.S vaccination and SARS-CoV-2 variants. The treatment denotes: 15 to 20 received Ad26.COV2.S at low or high dose, single or two shots; roughly five received placebo; per-sample allocation not given. At day 63 after the first vaccine or placebo injection, samples were drawn. Libraries were prepared by immunoSEQ multiplex PCR; TCRdb keeps only in-frame clonotypes and omits some of them. In the table there are about 400,000 clones, about 88% of which are singletons. The sequenced sample was peripheral blood, obtained in a trial of Ad26.COV2.S vaccine versus placebo. The receptors come from a person aged 18-65 years who received the Ad26.COV2.S COVID-19 vaccine or a placebo.

This chain uses TRBV5-5 with TRBJ2-5; possible D gene TRBD2, 6 bases. In germline, CDR1 is SGHKS, CDR2 YYEKEE (reference sequence). The CDR3 sequence is 14 residues long. V dropped 5 bases and J dropped 5 bases, with 16 bases sitting between them. Here the CDR3 reads CASSFGGLVETQYF. The CDR3 coding sequence is TGTGCCAGCAGTTTCGGGGGTTTGGTTGAGACCCAGTACTTC.

In its sample, this clone was seen a few times. The CDR3 DNA is TGTGCCAGCAGCTTGTACCTACAAGAGACCCAGTACTTC. Protein: CASSLYLQETQYF. This rearrangement joins TRBV11-3 to TRBJ2-5; D unclear. The CDR3 spans 13 residues. V was shortened by 3 bases and J by 2 bases, with 7 bases between the two germline ends. Per the germline V gene, CDR1 is SGHNT and CDR2 is YENEEA.

On this clone itself: At the DNA level, this CDR3 is encoded by other sequences in the same sample as well. V is TRBV3-1 (or the pseudogene TRBV3-2) and J is TRBJ2-5, with no clear D. Germline lookup yields CDR1 LGHDT and CDR2 YNNKEL (reference sequence). The CDR3 loop spans 11 amino acids. The V end lost 4 bases, the J end lost 4 bases, and 4 bases lay between the germline ends. CDR3 loop: CASSLRETQYF. Written as DNA, the CDR3 is TGTGCCAGCAGCCTACGAGAGACCCAGTACTTC.

Details on this clone: The junction departs from the called germline gene at one end, perhaps through a read error. V usage is TRBV6-6 and J usage is TRBJ1-2; 7 nucleotides align to TRBD1. This CDR3 is 14 amino acids long. In germline, CDR1 is MNHNY, CDR2 SVGAGI (reference sequence). The CDR3: CASSYSTRPRGANF. In DNA, the CDR3 is TGTGCCAGCAGTTACTCGACCCGGCCCAGGGGGGCAAACTTC.

In its sample, this clone was seen once. This rearrangement joins TRBV27 to TRBJ2-2, with D unresolved. V lost 5 bases, J lost 5 bases, and 12 bases lay in between. There are 14 residues in the CDR3. Germline values: CDR1 MNHEY, CDR2 SMNVEV (reference sequence). Here the CDR3 reads CASSPDMWTGELFF. As DNA, the CDR3 is TGTGCCAGCAGTCCAGATATGTGGACCGGGGAGCTGTTTTTT.

About this clone itself: Distinct nucleotide sequences in the sample also encode this CDR3. CDR3 amino acids: CSARTGYGYTF. DNA for the CDR3: TGCAGTGCCCGGACAGGCTATGGCTACACCTTC. The chain couples TRBV20-1 to TRBJ1-2; 7 positions agree with TRBD1. With 6 bases clipped from V and 4 bases from J, the junction kept 2 bases outside the gene matches. The CDR3 is 11 amino acids. Germline CDR1 is DFQATT and CDR2 is SNEGSKA (reference sequence).

The table lists this clone with a count of one. V gene TRBV10-2 combines with J gene TRBJ2-1; D is unclear. This CDR3 contains 13 residues. Germline CDR1 and CDR2: WSHSY and SAAADI. V lost 8 bases, J lost 3 bases, and 11 bases lay in between. The CDR3 protein is CASSPTNYNEQFF. DNA for the CDR3: TGCGCCAGCTCCCCTACAAACTACAATGAGCAGTTCTTC.

The V call is TRBV6-6, the J call TRBJ2-5; D may be TRBD1 (6 bases). V gave up 6 bases and J gave up 4 bases, with 12 bases separating them. CDR1 is MNHNY and CDR2 is SVGAGI in the germline V gene (reference sequence). The CDR3 is 13 residues long. CDR3 in amino acids: CASRGATGETQYF. The CDR3 coding sequence is TGTGCCAGCAGGGGGGCGACCGGAGAGACCCAGTACTTC.

The genes are TRBV21-1 and TRBJ2-7; TRBD1, the D gene given by the table, was not confirmed from the DNA. TRBV21-1 is classified as a pseudogene. There are 16 residues in the CDR3. The chain's CDR3 is CASSIGPRDRRWEQYF. As DNA, the CDR3 is TGTGCCAGCAGCATTGGCCCTAGGGACAGGAGGTGGGAGCAGTACTTC.

This chain connects TRBV7-2 to TRBJ2-1, with a possible D match to TRBD1 (6 bases). The germline V and J ends were trimmed by 0 bases and 3 bases, with 9 bases remaining between them. Germline CDR1 is SGHTA and CDR2 is FQGNSA. The CDR3 spans 15 residues. CDR3 loop: CASSLAARGYNEQFF. CDR3 sequence (DNA): TGTGCCAGCAGCTTAGCGGCCAGGGGCTACAATGAGCAGTTCTTC.

CDR3 nucleotides: TGTGCCAGCAGCGTAAGACAGGAGAACTATGGCTACACCTTC. This encodes CASSVRQENYGYTF. The chain recombines TRBV7-9 with TRBJ1-2, with D perhaps matching TRBD1 (6 bases). V gave up 5 bases and J gave up 2 bases, with 12 bases separating them. The CDR3 totals 14 residues. Germline CDR1 is SEHNR and CDR2 is FQNEAQ (reference sequence).

This chain joins TRBV11-2 and TRBJ2-7; D is ambiguous. Germline CDR1 and CDR2: SGHAT and FQNNGV. Trimming pared 1 base from V and 6 bases from J, leaving 10 bases between. The CDR3 is 13 amino acids. This CDR3 is CASSLVSFSEQYF. For the CDR3, the DNA is TGTGCCAGCAGCTTAGTGAGTTTTTCCGAGCAGTACTTC.

This clone was seen once. The chain has TRBV9 and TRBJ2-7; 13 bases are shared with TRBD2. The length of the CDR3 is 18 residues. Germline V gene sequence: CDR1 SGDLS, CDR2 YYNGEE. V shed 0 bases, J shed 0 bases, and the junction held 6 bases outside the gene matches. The CDR3 DNA is TGTGCCAGCAGCGTAGGGGGGACTAGCGGGACCAGCTCCTACGAGCAGTACTTC. This encodes CASSVGGTSGTSSYEQYF.

This clone has more than one count but fewer than ten. The rearrangement joins TRBV30 to TRBJ1-6; D remains ambiguous. V lost 0 bases and J lost 10, with 4 bases in between. The CDR3 extends over 11 amino acids. CDR1 is GTSNPN and CDR2 is SVGIG in the germline V gene (reference sequence). CDR3 in amino acids: CAWSVRSPLHF. The CDR3 DNA sequence: TGTGCCTGGAGTGTAAGATCACCCCTCCACTTT.

This clone occurred a few times. This chain uses TRBV3-1 (or the pseudogene TRBV3-2) with TRBJ1-1, with TRBD1 as a possible D gene (5 bases). Germline V gene lookup returns CDR1 LGHDT and CDR2 YNNKEL (reference sequence). Trimming removed 1 base at V and 4 bases at J, with 16 bases between. This CDR3 is 16 amino acids long. The CDR3 bases are TGTGCCAGCAGCCAAGGCGGGGCAGGGTGGGGCACTGAAGCTTTCTTT. Translating it yields CASSQGGAGWGTEAFF.

V usage is TRBV19 and J usage is TRBJ2-3, with D perhaps being TRBD1 or TRBD2 (5 bases each). V dropped 5 bases and J dropped 2 bases, with 17 bases sitting between them. The CDR3 contains 16 residues. From germline, CDR1 is LNHDA and CDR2 SQIVND (reference sequence). The CDR3 DNA reads as TGTGCCAGTAGTTCCCCGGGGACGGCTTCCACAGATACGCAGTATTTT. Translation gives CASSSPGTASTDTQYF.

This clone was observed once. V gene TRBV7-9 combines with J gene TRBJ2-5; D remains ambiguous. Germline CDR1 is SEHNR and CDR2 is FQNEAQ (reference sequence). Trimming took off 5 bases at V and 5 bases at J, with 18 bases between the two ends. This CDR3 has 15 residues. The CDR3 DNA follows: TGTGCCAGCAGCAGAAGGGTCAGCACGGCGGAGACCCAGTACTTC. This codes for CASSRRVSTAETQYF.

The V call is TRBV11-3, the J call TRBJ2-1; the match to TRBD1 covers 9 bases. Trimming cost V 4 bases and J 2 bases; bases outside gene matches: 9. This CDR3 comprises 17 residues. Germline CDR1 is SGHNT and CDR2 is YENEEA. CDR3 loop: CASSSGWGQGPYNEQFF. The CDR3 region has the DNA TGTGCCAGCAGCTCCGGGTGGGGACAGGGACCCTACAATGAGCAGTTCTTC.

This sequence joins TRBV2 and TRBJ2-3; D gene ambiguous. The CDR3 is 16 amino acids. V lost 3 bases and J lost 7, with 20 bases in between. The germline gives CDR1 SNHLY, CDR2 FYNNEI. CDR3 sequence (DNA): TGTGCCAGCAGTGATCGAGAAAGAATCAAGAGATATACGCAGTATTTT. Translated: CASSDRERIKRYTQYF.

This chain links TRBV5-1 with TRBJ1-1; possible D gene TRBD1, 5 bases. V lost 5 bases and J lost 2, with 19 bases in between. In germline, CDR1 is SGHRS, CDR2 YFSETQ. This CDR3 is built from 16 residues. CDR3 sequence: CASSYPPRGGNTEAFF. CDR3 coding DNA: TGCGCCAGCAGTTACCCCCCGAGGGGCGGAAACACTGAAGCTTTCTTT.

The chain has TRBV4-3 and TRBJ1-4; 11 bases line up with TRBD1. CDR1 is LGHNA, CDR2 YSLEER, per germline. The trim removed 0 bases at V and 7 bases at J, leaving 7 bases unmatched. The CDR3 contains 17 residues. Here the CDR3 DNA reads TGCGCCAGCAGCCAAGAACATTTCGGGACAGGGGGTGAAAAACTGTTTTTT. It encodes CASSQEHFGTGGEKLFF.

This chain joins TRBV5-1 and TRBJ1-2; TRBD1 agrees at 8 bases. Germline lookup yields CDR1 SGHRS and CDR2 YFSETQ. The CDR3 runs to 15 residues. V dropped 3 bases and J dropped 4; count of bases not matched to a gene: 8. CDR3 sequence: CASSSTGESTYGYTF. As DNA, the CDR3 is TGCGCCAGCAGCTCGACAGGGGAGTCTACCTATGGCTACACCTTC. Together with reference TRBV5-1 and TRBJ1-2, the CDR3 gives the full variable domain: KAGVTQTPRYLIKTRGQQVTLSCSPISGHRSVSWYQQTPGQGLQFLFEYFSETQRNKGNFPGRFSGRQFSNSRSEMNVSTLELGDSALYLCASSSTGESTYGYTFGSGTRLTVV.

The chain uses TRBV2 and TRBJ1-4, with D possibly matching TRBD1 (5 bases). Germline CDR1 is SNHLY and CDR2 is FYNNEI. Trimming took 6 bases from V and 4 from J, leaving 15 bases between them. The CDR3 covers 15 residues. CDR3 protein: CASSGLGGVNEKLFF. The CDR3 DNA sequence: TGTGCCAGCAGCGGACTCGGAGGGGTTAATGAAAAACTGTTTTTT.

The table lists this clone with a count of one. The rearrangement uses TRBV30 and TRBJ2-1; D gene ambiguous. The germline gives CDR1 GTSNPN, CDR2 SVGIG (reference sequence). With 2 bases removed from V and 8 bases from J, the gap between germline ends came to 7 bases. This CDR3 comprises 11 residues. CDR3 in amino acids: CAWSLEYEQFF. The DNA of the CDR3 is TGTGCCTGGAGTTTAGAGTATGAGCAGTTCTTC.

The V gene is TRBV19, the J gene TRBJ1-5; D is ambiguous. There are 16 residues in the CDR3. Trimming removed 5 bases at V and 4 bases at J, with 18 bases between. CDR1 is LNHDA and CDR2 is SQIVND in the germline V gene (reference sequence). CDR3 DNA: TGTGCCAGTAGTCCCTCAGGACGGTGGGGAAATCAGCCCCAGCATTTT. Protein sequence: CASSPSGRWGNQPQHF.

The chain links TRBV15 to TRBJ1-1, with a weak D call TRBD1 (5 bases). Trimming removed 0 bases at V and 2 bases at J, with 10 bases between. The CDR3 is made up of 15 amino acids. Germline CDR1 reads LNHNV; CDR2 reads YYDKDF (reference sequence). CDR3 sequence: CATSRDRALNTEAFF. The DNA of the CDR3 is TGTGCCACCAGCAGAGACAGGGCCTTAAACACTGAAGCTTTCTTT. The full variable domain, with the rest looked up from reference TRBV15 and TRBJ1-1, is DAMVIQNPRYQVTQFGKPVTLSCSQTLNHNVMYWYQQKSSQAPKLLFHYYDKDFNNEADTPDNFQSRRPNTSFCFLDIRSPGLGDTAMYLCATSRDRALNTEAFFGQGTRLTVV.

The CDR3 loop reads CASSPQGVNTEAFF. The CDR3 bases are TGTGCCAGCAGTCCCCAAGGGGTGAACACTGAAGCTTTCTTT. This rearrangement joins TRBV27 to TRBJ1-1, with D possibly TRBD1 on 5 matching bases. The germline V gene encodes CDR1 MNHEY and CDR2 SMNVEV (reference sequence). The CDR3 has 14 residues. V was clipped by 5 bases and J by 0 bases, with 10 bases between them.